The 16 T cell receptor beta chains presented below share a single source sample, sequenced in a study of blood T cell repertoires in COVID-19 (dated by TCRdb to the early 2020s). Libraries were constructed by the immunoSEQ multiplex PCR assay. The table comes from immuneACCESS by way of TCRdb, which keeps in-frame sequences with V and J called. Part of the clones is missing from these tables; in studies checked, under half for an unresolved V gene and the rest for unknown reasons. This sample is represented by some 100,000 clones; around 80% of them were singletons. Of the sample, 7% to 9.5% is held by the ten largest clones. Sequencing was done on a sample of peripheral blood. The receptors were sampled from an elderly woman with active or convalescent COVID-19.

This clone was seen a single time. V gene TRBV20-1 combines with J gene TRBJ1-2; tentative D call: TRBD1 (5 bases). Germline values: CDR1 DFQATT, CDR2 SNEGSKA (reference sequence). The CDR3 sequence is 11 residues long. Deletions cut 6 bases from V and 7 bases from J, with 12 bases between. CDR3 region: CSAEGAIGYTF. The CDR3 bases are TGCAGTGCAGAAGGGGCTATTGGCTACACCTTC.

This chain uses TRBV15 with TRBJ2-5; D is possibly TRBD2 (6 bases). Germline V gene lookup returns CDR1 LNHNV and CDR2 YYDKDF (reference sequence). This CDR3 is 14 amino acids long. V was trimmed by 5 bases and J by 4 bases, leaving 14 bases between them. The CDR3, as DNA: TGTGCCACCAGCCGGACTATTTCCACAGAGACCCAGTACTTC. It encodes CATSRTISTETQYF.

The rearrangement joins TRBV4-2 to TRBJ2-7, with a tentative D call TRBD1 (5 bases). Trimming left V 1 base short and J 3 bases short, with 13 bases between. This CDR3 contains 15 residues. CDR1 LGHNA and CDR2 YNFKEQ come from the germline V gene. The CDR3, as DNA: TGTGCCAGCAGCCAAGTTCGGCAGGGCGGCTACGAGCAGTACTTC. This gives the protein CASSQVRQGGYEQYF.

The rearrangement uses TRBV19 and TRBJ2-1, with a possible D match to TRBD2 (6 bases). CDR3 length equals 13 residues. Trimming removed 7 bases from V and 10 bases from J, with 17 bases in between. Germline CDR1 is LNHDA and CDR2 is SQIVND (reference sequence). CDR3: CASNGRDLREQFF. The CDR3 region has the DNA TGTGCCAGTAATGGGCGGGACCTCAGGGAGCAGTTCTTC.

The chain recombines TRBV10-1 with TRBJ2-4; 7 nucleotides align to TRBD1. The germline V gene has CDR1 WNHNN and CDR2 SYGVQD (reference sequence). This CDR3 spans 12 amino acids. Trimming cost V 11 bases and J 8 bases; bases outside gene matches: 9. CDR3 protein: CAPAPTGYIQYF. DNA for the CDR3: TGCGCCCCCGCCCCGACAGGGTACATTCAGTACTTC.

The chain links TRBV5-1 to TRBJ1-2, with 9 bases matching TRBD1. The CDR3 is 15 residues long. The V segment lost 4 bases and the J segment 2 bases; nucleotides outside the gene matches: 6. Germline values: CDR1 SGHRS, CDR2 YFSETQ. In nucleotides, the CDR3 is TGCGCCAGCAGCAGAACAGGGGGCCGGAACTATGGCTACACCTTC. Translated, it gives CASSRTGGRNYGYTF. Drawing the rest from reference TRBV5-1 and TRBJ1-2, the complete variable domain is KAGVTQTPRYLIKTRGQQVTLSCSPISGHRSVSWYQQTPGQGLQFLFEYFSETQRNKGNFPGRFSGRQFSNSRSEMNVSTLELGDSALYLCASSRTGGRNYGYTFGSGTRLTVV.

This clone turned up a few times. The chain uses TRBV2 and TRBJ2-7; TRBD2 matches at 7 bases. The V and J ends lost 8 bases and 2 bases, in that order; junction bases with no gene match: 15. CDR1 SNHLY and CDR2 FYNNEI come from the germline V gene. The CDR3 consists of 16 residues. CDR3 residues: CASLDGTLAATYEQYF. The CDR3 nucleotides read TGTGCCAGCTTAGACGGTACCCTAGCGGCCACCTACGAGCAGTACTTC.

The chain links TRBV4-1 to TRBJ1-2; 8 bases align to TRBD1. CDR1 is MGHRA and CDR2 is YSYEKL in the germline V gene. Trimming at V came to 6 bases and at J to 0 bases, leaving 6 bases not matched to a gene. The length of the CDR3 is 15 residues. CDR3 loop: CASRTLDRANYGYTF. CDR3 DNA sequence: TGCGCCAGCAGAACGCTGGACAGGGCTAACTATGGCTACACCTTC.

The genes are TRBV20-1 and TRBJ2-3; no clear D. V lost 3 bases and J lost 1, with 8 bases in between. The germline V gene encodes CDR1 DFQATT and CDR2 SNEGSKA (reference sequence). The CDR3 contains 13 residues. The CDR3 region has the DNA TGCAGTGCTAGTTATACGGGCACAGATACGCAGTATTTT. It encodes CSASYTGTDTQYF.

The chain has TRBV9 and TRBJ2-2; TRBD1 aligns across 8 bases. CDR3 size: 16 residues. The germline V gene has CDR1 SGDLS and CDR2 YYNGEE. Germline trimming cut 4 bases from V and 0 bases from J; bases unmatched to any gene: 5. The CDR3 DNA sequence: TGTGCCAGCAGCACCCCGACAGGGGCGAACACCGGGGAGCTGTTTTTT. It is translated as CASSTPTGANTGELFF. The full variable domain, with the rest looked up from reference TRBV9 and TRBJ2-2, is DSGVTQTPKHLITATGQRVTLRCSPRSGDLSVYWYQQSLDQGLQFLIQYYNGEERAKGNILERFSAQQFPDLHSELNLSSLELGDSALYFCASSTPTGANTGELFFGEGSRLTVL.

The chain couples TRBV4-1 to TRBJ2-1; TRBD2 matches at 10 bases. The germline CDR1 and CDR2 sequences are MGHRA and YSYEKL. This CDR3 region has 14 residues. Trimming removed 11 bases from V and 7 bases from J; junction bases left unmatched: 11. The DNA of the CDR3 is TGCGCCTCCAGGGTTCTAGCGGGAGAAAATGAGCAGTTCTTC. The encoded protein is CASRVLAGENEQFF.

The chain links TRBV30 to TRBJ1-6; no firm D call. The germline V gene encodes CDR1 GTSNPN and CDR2 SVGIG (reference sequence). V was trimmed by 4 bases and J by 7 bases, leaving 11 bases between them. The CDR3 totals 13 residues. In nucleotides, the CDR3 is TGTGCCTGGATCTCGGCGGCAAATTCACCCCTCCACTTT. It specifies CAWISAANSPLHF.

The rearrangement links TRBV6-5 to TRBJ2-6; possible D gene TRBD2, 6 bases. V lost 2 bases and J 1 base, leaving 9 bases between the germline ends. The V gene's germline CDR1 is MNHEY and CDR2 SVGAGI. CDR3 length: 16 residues. CDR3 bases: TGTGCCAGCAGTTACCGAGGGAGGTCTGGGGCCAACGTCCTGACTTTC. Residues: CASSYRGRSGANVLTF.

The V call is TRBV4-1, the J call TRBJ2-3, with D perhaps TRBD1 (6 bases). Trimming removed 0 bases at V and 3 bases at J, with 19 bases between. The CDR3 runs 18 residues. In germline, CDR1 is MGHRA, CDR2 YSYEKL. The CDR3 region has the DNA TGCGCCAGCAGCCAAGAACGGGGCGTTGGACAGCCGACAGATACGCAGTATTTT. Protein sequence: CASSQERGVGQPTDTQYF.

This sequence joins TRBV6-6 and TRBJ1-6, with D maybe TRBD1 (6 bases). The CDR3 length is 16 residues. Germline V CDR1 and CDR2: MNHNY, SVGAGI (reference sequence). Between the trimmed V and J ends, which lost 5 bases and 4 bases, there was a span of 15 bases. The CDR3 region is CASSRVQGTYNSPLHF. For the CDR3, the DNA is TGTGCCAGCAGTAGGGTTCAGGGGACATATAATTCACCCCTCCACTTT.

The chain employs TRBV10-3 and TRBJ1-5, with 9 bases fitting TRBD1. This CDR3 spans 15 amino acids. CDR1 is ENHRY and CDR2 is SYGVKD in the germline V gene. J lost 6 bases, V lost 2 bases, and 5 bases had no gene match. CDR3 protein: CAISERGQGFQPQHF. For the CDR3, the DNA is TGTGCCATCAGTGAGAGGGGACAGGGCTTTCAGCCCCAGCATTTT.